This TCR beta chain came from a study of cytomegalovirus exposure and HLA in healthy donors. A remark on this clone: Its antigen remains unknown.

Overall study findings and caveats: The study flagged around 160 TCR beta chains as cytomegalovirus-associated. Earlier results showed most TCR beta V segments being productive about 87% or about 30% of the time. A highly shared variant cluster was judged a likely technical artifact.

The junction had 0 bases not matched to a gene; V was cut back by 2 bases and J by 1 base. The CDR3 is 14 residues long. Germline V gives CDR1 MNHEY, CDR2 SMNVEV (reference sequence). The PCR was carried out with 60 Vbeta primers and 13 Jbeta primers. As handled by the study authors: The count from a later analysis was some 80 million unique TCR beta chains, about 10 million of them shared. Assay: immunoSEQ multiplex PCR; the TCRdb copy retains only in-frame clones and omits some. The V and J calls and clone size are taken from that table; D and trimming were inferred from the DNA. The table includes about 170,000 clones, over 70% detected once.

The gene calls are TRBV27 and TRBJ1-1; 8 bases fit TRBD1. What was sequenced was PBMCs. The receptor was isolated from a man aged 25 to 45 in good health and CMV-seropositive. The CDR3: CASSLQGANTEAFF. DNA of the CDR3: TGTGCCAGCAGTTTACAGGGGGCGAACACTGAAGCTTTCTTT.